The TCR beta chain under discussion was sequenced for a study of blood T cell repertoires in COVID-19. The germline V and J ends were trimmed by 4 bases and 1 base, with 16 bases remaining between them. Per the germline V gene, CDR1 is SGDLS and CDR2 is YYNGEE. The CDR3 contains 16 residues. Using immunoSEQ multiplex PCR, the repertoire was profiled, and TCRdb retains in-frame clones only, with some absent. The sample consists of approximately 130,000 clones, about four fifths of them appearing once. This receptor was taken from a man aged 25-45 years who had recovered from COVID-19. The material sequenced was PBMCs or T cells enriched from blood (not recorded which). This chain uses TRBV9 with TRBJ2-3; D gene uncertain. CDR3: CASSLLGSGGTDTQYF. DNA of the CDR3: TGTGCCAGCAGCCTCCTGGGCAGTGGTGGCACAGATACGCAGTATTTT.